The 6 T cell receptor beta chains presented below share a single source sample, sequenced in a study of vaccination and CD4 T cells after COVID-19. The treatment: roughly nine-day PBMC culture with coronavirus spike peptide pools or control peptides (ViraFEST assay). Ahead of the COVID-19 pandemic (2011-2018), the CD4+ T cells of the unexposed donor were collected. These receptors' antigens are unknown. An Oncomine TCR Beta short-read assay was used to sequence the DNA from cultured CD4+ T cells. MiXCR, run by TCRdb on the PCR reads, gives a single entry per CDR3 protein. The sample yields a few thousand distinct CDR3 sequences, approximately 57% seen once. The sequenced material came from CD4+ T cells from blood, cultured in vitro. These receptors originate from a human donor in good health.

The chain recombines TRBV15 with TRBJ1-5, with TRBD1 matching 8 bases. The V and J ends lost 2 bases and 0 bases, in that order; junction bases with no gene match: 9. CDR3 size: 18 residues. CDR1 and CDR2 (germline): LNHNV, YYDKDF (reference sequence). CDR3 protein: CATSRKTGAINSNQPQHF. In DNA, the CDR3 is TGTGCCACCAGCAGAAAGACAGGGGCGATCAATAGCAATCAGCCCCAGCATTTT.

The V gene is TRBV6-2 or TRBV6-3, the J gene TRBJ1-2; D is perhaps TRBD1 (5 bases). V lost 7 bases and J 0 bases, leaving 12 bases between the germline ends. CDR3 length: 14 amino acids. Germline V gene sequence: CDR1 MNHEY, CDR2 SVGEGT. The CDR3 loop is CASTNDRANYGYTF. Written as DNA, the CDR3 is TGTGCCAGCACTAATGACAGAGCTAACTATGGCTACACCTTC.

The chain is built from TRBV6-2 or TRBV6-3 and TRBJ2-7; 11 bases fit TRBD2. J was trimmed by 9 bases and V by 7 bases; bases with no gene match: 11. The germline V gene encodes CDR1 MNHEY and CDR2 SVGEGT. This CDR3 comprises 14 residues. The CDR3 protein is CASIDALAGGRQYF. CDR3 nucleotides: TGTGCCAGCATCGACGCGCTAGCGGGGGGCCGGCAGTACTTC.

The chain links TRBV7-9 to TRBJ1-1; D ambiguous. The CDR3 spans 13 residues. Trimming shortened V by 1 base and J by 0 bases, and 3 bases separated the two germline ends. Germline CDR1 is SEHNR and CDR2 is FQNEAQ (reference sequence). The CDR3 here is CASSLEVNTEAFF. In nucleotides, the CDR3 is TGTGCCAGCAGCTTAGAGGTGAACACTGAAGCTTTCTTT. Together with reference TRBV7-9 and TRBJ1-1, the CDR3 gives the full variable domain: DTGVSQNPRHKITKRGQNVTFRCDPISEHNRLYWYRQTLGQGPEFLTYFQNEAQLEKSRLLSDRFSAERPKGSFSTLEIQRTEQGDSAMYLCASSLEVNTEAFFGQGTRLTVV.

V gene TRBV28 combines with J gene TRBJ1-2; D gene ambiguous. CDR3 length: 13 residues. With 5 bases removed from V and 5 bases from J, the gap between germline ends came to 12 bases. Germline V gene lookup returns CDR1 MDHEN and CDR2 SYDVKM. CDR3 loop: CASSPSESYGYTF. In DNA, the CDR3 is TGTGCCAGCAGTCCGAGTGAAAGTTATGGCTACACCTTC.

The CDR3 DNA sequence: TGTGCCAGCACCGATGGGGTCCAGCCCCAGCATTTT. Translating it yields CASTDGVQPQHF. V and J are TRBV6-1 and TRBJ1-5; D uncertain. The CDR3 contains 12 residues. CDR1 and CDR2 from the germline V gene are MNHNS and SASEGT. V shed 7 bases and J shed 7 bases, with 11 bases lying between them.